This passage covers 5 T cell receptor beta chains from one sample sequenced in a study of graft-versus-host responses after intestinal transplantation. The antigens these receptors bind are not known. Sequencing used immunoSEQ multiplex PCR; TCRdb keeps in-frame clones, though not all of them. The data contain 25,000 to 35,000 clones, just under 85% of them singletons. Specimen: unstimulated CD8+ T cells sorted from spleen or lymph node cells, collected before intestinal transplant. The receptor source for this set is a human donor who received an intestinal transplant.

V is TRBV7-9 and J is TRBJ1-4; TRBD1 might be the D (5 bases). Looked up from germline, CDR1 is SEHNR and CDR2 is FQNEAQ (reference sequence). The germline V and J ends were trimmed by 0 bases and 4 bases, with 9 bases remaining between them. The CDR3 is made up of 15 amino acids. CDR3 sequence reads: CASSLAGPRNEKLFF. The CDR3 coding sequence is TGTGCCAGCAGCTTAGCGGGGCCGCGTAATGAAAAACTGTTTTTT.

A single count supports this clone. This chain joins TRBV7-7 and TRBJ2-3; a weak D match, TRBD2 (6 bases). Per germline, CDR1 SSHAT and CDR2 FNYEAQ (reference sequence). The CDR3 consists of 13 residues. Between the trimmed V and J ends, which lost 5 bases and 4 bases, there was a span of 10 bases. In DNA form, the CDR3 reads TGTGCCAGCAGCCCGCGACTAGCAGATACGCAGTATTTT. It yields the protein CASSPRLADTQYF.

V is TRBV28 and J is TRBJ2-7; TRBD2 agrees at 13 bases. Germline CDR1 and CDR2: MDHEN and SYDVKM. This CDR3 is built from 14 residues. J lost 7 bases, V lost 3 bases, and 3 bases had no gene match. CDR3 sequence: CASSFRGLAGEQYF. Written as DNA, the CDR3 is TGTGCCAGCAGTTTCAGGGGACTAGCGGGGGAGCAGTACTTC.

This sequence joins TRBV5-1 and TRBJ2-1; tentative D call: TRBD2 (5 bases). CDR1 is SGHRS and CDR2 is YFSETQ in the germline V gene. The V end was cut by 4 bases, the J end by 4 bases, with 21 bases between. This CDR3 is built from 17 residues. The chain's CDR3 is CASSPILVGGPYNEQFF. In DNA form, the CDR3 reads TGCGCCAGCAGCCCAATTTTAGTCGGAGGTCCTTACAATGAGCAGTTCTTC. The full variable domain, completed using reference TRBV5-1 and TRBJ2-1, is KAGVTQTPRYLIKTRGQQVTLSCSPISGHRSVSWYQQTPGQGLQFLFEYFSETQRNKGNFPGRFSGRQFSNSRSEMNVSTLELGDSALYLCASSPILVGGPYNEQFFGPGTRLTVL.

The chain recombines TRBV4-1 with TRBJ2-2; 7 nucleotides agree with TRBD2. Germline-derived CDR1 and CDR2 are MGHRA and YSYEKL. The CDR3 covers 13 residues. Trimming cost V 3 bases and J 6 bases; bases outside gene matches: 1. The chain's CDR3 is CASSQGGSGELFF. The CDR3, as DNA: TGCGCCAGCAGCCAGGGGGGGTCCGGGGAGCTGTTTTTT.